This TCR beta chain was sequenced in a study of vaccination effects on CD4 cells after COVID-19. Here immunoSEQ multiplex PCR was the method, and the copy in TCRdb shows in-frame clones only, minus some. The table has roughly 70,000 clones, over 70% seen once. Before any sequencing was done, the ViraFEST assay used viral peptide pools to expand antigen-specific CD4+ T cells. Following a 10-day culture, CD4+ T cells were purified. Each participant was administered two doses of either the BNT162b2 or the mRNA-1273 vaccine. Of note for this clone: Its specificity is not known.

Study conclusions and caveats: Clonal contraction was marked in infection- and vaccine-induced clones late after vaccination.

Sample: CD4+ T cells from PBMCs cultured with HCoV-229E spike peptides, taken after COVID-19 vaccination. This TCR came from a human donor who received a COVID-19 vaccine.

CDR3 sequence (DNA): TGTGCCAGCAGTGAAGCAGTACAGGTGGGGGTTTACGTC. It yields the protein CASSEAVQVGVYV. The chain recombines TRBV6-1 with TRBJ2-7; D might be TRBD1 or TRBD2, each matching 5 bases. Germline CDR1 MNHNS, CDR2 SASEGT. The V gene lost 0 bases and the J gene lost 13 bases, with 16 bases spanning the gap. The CDR3 has 13 residues.